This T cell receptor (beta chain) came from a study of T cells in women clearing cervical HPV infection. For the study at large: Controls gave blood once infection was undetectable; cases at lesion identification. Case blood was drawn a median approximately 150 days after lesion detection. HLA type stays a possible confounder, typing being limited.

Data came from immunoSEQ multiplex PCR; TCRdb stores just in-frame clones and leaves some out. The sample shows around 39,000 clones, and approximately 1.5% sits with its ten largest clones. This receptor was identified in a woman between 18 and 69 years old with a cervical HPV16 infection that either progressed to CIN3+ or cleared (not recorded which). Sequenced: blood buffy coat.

The sequenced CDR3 bases are TGTGCCAGCAACCCGACTCGCCTTTCCTACGAC. Translated, it gives CASNPTRLSYD. The CDR3 in full is CASNPTRLSYDYTF. The chain has TRBV2 and TRBJ1-2; no definite D call. The CDR3 goes on 3 residues after the read ends, and that part is filled in from the germline J gene. The CDR3 consists of 14 residues. The germline V gene has CDR1 SNHLY and CDR2 FYNNEI.